This TCR beta chain derives from a study of cytomegalovirus exposure and HLA in healthy donors. Background on the study: Earlier work reported approximately 110 million unique TCR beta sequences from 150 million to 200 million T cells. Study conclusions and caveats: Most TCR sequences showed up rarely, but some public TCRs showed up in many donors. A later analysis by the authors found several of the most significant clusters apparently linked to common viral pathogens.

Remarks on this clone: No antigen is known for it.

PCR involved 60 Vbeta and 13 Jbeta primers. The table came from immunoSEQ multiplex PCR; TCRdb's copy has only in-frame clones and leaves some out. The table shows around 120,000 clones, with approximately 86% occurring only once. CDR1 is PRHDT and CDR2 is FYEKMQ in the germline V gene (reference sequence). Deletions cut 3 bases from V and 8 bases from J, with 13 bases between. CDR3 size: 13 residues. Nominal health characterized the donors when sampled, though unrecorded immune exposures were likely. The sample comprised PBMCs. This clonotype was sampled from a boy aged 10-17 years in good health and CMV-seronegative. This chain uses TRBV13 with TRBJ1-2; the D is unclear. CDR3 in DNA: TGTGCCAGCAGCTTTGGGCAGGAAAGGGGCTACACCTTC. Amino acid sequence: CASSFGQERGYTF.